Following are 2 T cell receptor beta chains from one sample sequenced in a study of blood T cell repertoires in COVID-19. Produced via immunoSEQ multiplex PCR; TCRdb's table is partial and in-frame only. This table has 81,000 or so clones, roughly 88% appearing once. Material for sequencing was peripheral blood. The receptors stem from a man aged 50 or older with active COVID-19.

This chain connects TRBV7-8 to TRBJ1-5; D gene uncertain. Trimming stripped 1 base from V and 2 bases from J, with 3 bases between. CDR3 size: 13 residues. Per germline, CDR1 SGHVS and CDR2 FQNEAQ. The chain's CDR3 is CASSLVGNQPQHF. The CDR3 DNA follows: TGTGCCAGCAGCTTAGTAGGCAATCAGCCCCAGCATTTT.

CDR3 region: CASSQEGGSVQPQHF. The CDR3 coding sequence is TGTGCCAGCAGCCAAGAAGGGGGCTCGGTGCAGCCCCAGCATTTT. The chain joins TRBV9 to TRBJ1-5, with TRBD1 identical over 7 bases. Trimming removed 4 bases from V and 7 bases from J; junction bases left unmatched: 11. There are 15 residues in the CDR3. Germline assignment: CDR1 SGDLS and CDR2 YYNGEE.